This section outlines one TCR beta chain sequence together with its context. Its specificity is unknown. V was pared by 6 bases and J by 10 bases, with 16 bases between. In germline, CDR1 is SGHNT, CDR2 YENEEA. The CDR3 sequence is 13 residues long. This record belongs to a study of cytomegalovirus exposure and HLA in healthy donors. In the study overall: In a previous analysis, around 110 million unique TCR beta sequences were found from 170 million or so T cells. Overall study findings and caveats: A few CMV-associated chains proved CMV antigen-specific in vitro.

The PCR ran on 60 Vbeta and 13 Jbeta primers. Clones were sequenced by immunoSEQ multiplex PCR, and TCRdb holds only the in-frame ones, with some missing. Of about 190,000 clones listed, around 84% are singletons. The sample was PBMCs. The chain recombines TRBV11-3 with TRBJ2-1; the D gene is possibly TRBD2 (6 bases). This TCR derives from a woman in her 50s in good health and CMV-seropositive. The CDR3 loop is CASSYLALSEQFF. DNA of the CDR3: TGTGCCAGCAGTTACCTAGCGTTAAGCGAGCAGTTCTTC. The entire variable domain, with the rest obtained from reference TRBV11-3 and TRBJ2-1, is as follows: EAGVVQSPRYKIIEKKQPVAFWCNPISGHNTLYWYLQNLGQGPELLIRYENEEAVDDSQLPKDRFSAERLKGVDSTLKIQPAELGDSAVYLCASSYLALSEQFFGPGTRLTVL.